A single sample is the source of the 16 T cell receptor beta chains below, sequenced in a study of cytomegalovirus exposure and HLA in healthy donors. PCR amplification relied on 60 Vbeta primers (plus 13 Jbeta primers). Produced via immunoSEQ multiplex PCR; TCRdb's table is partial and in-frame only. The sample includes 85,000 to 100,000 clones, about 81% of them seen just once. Specimen: PBMCs. The receptors were gathered from a woman aged 40 to 55 in good health and CMV-seropositive.

The genes are TRBV2 and TRBJ2-6; 9 bases fit TRBD1. Germline-derived CDR1 and CDR2 are SNHLY and FYNNEI. The CDR3 spans 18 residues. The V gene end was trimmed by 5 bases and the J gene end by 0 bases; junction bases not matched to a gene: 8. CDR3 DNA: TGTGCCAGCAGTCGGACAGGGGCTCAGATCTCTGGGGCCAACGTCCTGACTTTC. It yields the protein CASSRTGAQISGANVLTF.

V gene TRBV9 combines with J gene TRBJ1-5, with TRBD1 as a possible D gene (6 bases). The CDR3 runs to 14 residues. The V gene's germline CDR1 is SGDLS and CDR2 YYNGEE. The ends were cut back, 3 bases at V and 4 bases at J, with 11 bases in the middle. Here the CDR3 reads CASSDGTPNQPQHF. CDR3 nucleotides: TGTGCCAGCAGCGACGGGACACCTAATCAGCCCCAGCATTTT.

V usage is TRBV5-6 and J usage is TRBJ2-3; TRBD2 might be the D (6 bases). V shed 0 bases and J shed 1 base, with 6 bases lying between them. Looked up from germline, CDR1 is SGHDT and CDR2 is YYEEEE. The CDR3 length is 14 residues. The CDR3 DNA reads TGTGCCAGCAGCTTGGGACTAGGCACAGATACGCAGTATTTT. Protein product: CASSLGLGTDTQYF.

This clone was counted a few times. The rearrangement links TRBV27 to TRBJ1-5, with unresolved D. V dropped 5 bases and J dropped 0 bases, with 8 bases sitting between them. From germline, CDR1 is MNHEY and CDR2 SMNVEV (reference sequence). The CDR3 totals 14 residues. CDR3 loop: CASSPGYSNQPQHF. The DNA for the CDR3 is TGTGCCAGCAGTCCAGGTTATAGCAATCAGCCCCAGCATTTT.

The chain is built from TRBV5-1 and TRBJ2-7, with TRBD1 as a possible D gene (6 bases). The V end lost 0 bases, the J end lost 4 bases, and 11 bases lay between the germline ends. The CDR3 has 14 amino acids. From germline, CDR1 is SGHRS and CDR2 YFSETQ. The CDR3 here is CASSLETGRYEQYF. In DNA form, the CDR3 reads TGCGCCAGCAGCTTGGAAACAGGGCGGTACGAGCAGTACTTC.

The CDR3 sequence: CSAETGNYGYTF. CDR3 nucleotide sequence: TGCAGCGCCGAGACAGGAAACTATGGCTACACCTTC. The chain recombines TRBV29-1 with TRBJ1-2; tentatively, D is TRBD1 (6 bases). This CDR3 has 12 residues. The germline CDR1 and CDR2 sequences are SQVTM and ANQGSEA. Trimming pared 7 bases from V and 2 bases from J, leaving 11 bases between.

J is TRBJ2-3 and V is TRBV10-1, with D unclear. The CDR3 consists of 16 residues. Trimming shortened V by 1 base and J by 2 bases, and 13 bases separated the two germline ends. CDR1 is WNHNN and CDR2 is SYGVQD in the germline V gene (reference sequence). The CDR3 coding sequence is TGCGCCAGCAGTGAGTTATCAGGAAAACTCACAGATACGCAGTATTTT. As protein: CASSELSGKLTDTQYF.

This clone is medium-sized (0.01 to 0.1%) within its sample. This chain connects TRBV10-3 to TRBJ2-7, with TRBD1 matching over 11 bases. With 0 bases clipped from V and 9 bases from J, the junction kept 10 bases outside the gene matches. This CDR3 comprises 16 residues. Germline V gene lookup returns CDR1 ENHRY and CDR2 SYGVKD. The CDR3 DNA follows: TGTGCCATCAGTGAGTCCCCGGACAGGGGGCAGAATGGGCAGTACTTC. Its translation is CAISESPDRGQNGQYF.

In this sample, this clone turned up a few times. V is TRBV11-2 and J is TRBJ2-2; TRBD1 aligns across 8 bases. Germline CDR1 SGHAT, CDR2 FQNNGV. The CDR3 sequence is 15 residues long. The J segment lost 7 bases and the V segment lost 2 bases, leaving 6 bases of the junction unmatched. The CDR3 sequence: CASSLLQGDIGELFF. DNA for the CDR3: TGTGCCAGCAGCTTATTACAGGGGGATATCGGGGAGCTGTTTTTT.

The gene calls are TRBV6-5 and TRBJ2-5; 9 bases match TRBD1. CDR3 length: 15 residues. V was pared by 5 bases and J by 4 bases, with 8 bases of the junction left unmatched. In germline, CDR1 is MNHEY, CDR2 SVGAGI. The CDR3 loop reads CASSRGQGRLETQYF. As DNA, the CDR3 is TGTGCCAGCAGTCGAGGACAGGGGCGACTAGAGACCCAGTACTTC.

This clone was recorded a few times. The rearrangement joins TRBV5-8 to TRBJ2-3, with a weak D call TRBD2 (6 bases). The ends were cut back, 4 bases at V and 5 bases at J, with 14 bases in the middle. This CDR3 region has 14 residues. Looked up from germline, CDR1 is SGHTS and CDR2 is YDEGEE. CDR3: CASSQLKAGDTQYF. CDR3 nucleotide sequence: TGTGCCAGCAGCCAACTAAAAGCGGGAGATACGCAGTATTTT.

V is TRBV6-5 and J is TRBJ2-1, with D tentatively TRBD2 (5 bases). The germline V and J ends were trimmed by 2 bases and 7 bases, with 9 bases remaining between them. The CDR3 is 13 amino acids. From germline, CDR1 is MNHEY and CDR2 SVGAGI. CDR3 region: CASSYLGVNEQFF. In DNA, the CDR3 is TGTGCCAGCAGTTACCTCGGGGTTAATGAGCAGTTCTTC.

V and J are TRBV11-2 and TRBJ1-2; 7 positions agree with TRBD1. CDR1 and CDR2 (germline): SGHAT, FQNNGV. The CDR3 loop spans 14 amino acids. After removal of 2 bases from V and 4 bases from J, the junction contained 4 bases not matched to a gene. Here the CDR3 DNA reads TGTGCCAGCAGCTTAACAGGGGCCCCCTATGGCTACACCTTC. It encodes CASSLTGAPYGYTF.

This clone was picked up one time. The chain couples TRBV11-3 to TRBJ2-7, with D perhaps matching TRBD1 (5 bases). Germline CDR1 reads SGHNT; CDR2 reads YENEEA. V was cut by 1 base and J by 5 bases, with 12 bases left in between. The CDR3 consists of 14 residues. The CDR3 DNA is TGTGCCAGCAGCTTAGGCCAGGGCTGGGACGAGCAGTACTTC. Protein product: CASSLGQGWDEQYF.

A single count supports this clone. The chain links TRBV13 to TRBJ1-2, with a tentative D call TRBD1 (5 bases). This CDR3 is built from 15 residues. V was pared by 1 base and J by 2 bases, with 11 bases between. Germline V lookup: CDR1 PRHDT, CDR2 FYEKMQ (reference sequence). The CDR3, as DNA: TGTGCCAGCAGCTTAGCAGGGACTATCAACTATGGCTACACCTTC. This codes for CASSLAGTINYGYTF.

V and J are TRBV10-1 and TRBJ2-2; TRBD2 aligns across 8 bases. V was clipped by 3 bases and J by 7 bases; unmatched bases: 7. Germline CDR1 WNHNN, CDR2 SYGVQD (reference sequence). The CDR3 is 15 amino acids. The CDR3 DNA reads as TGCGCCAGCAGTGAAGCGGGAGTTTCCGGCGGGGAGCTGTTTTTT. This gives the protein CASSEAGVSGGELFF.